Shown below are 7 T cell receptor beta chains from a single sample sequenced in a study of blood T cell repertoires in COVID-19. Repertoires were generated with immunoSEQ multiplex PCR, while TCRdb's copy carries only in-frame clones and drops some. Here the sample spans 300,000 to 450,000 clones, roughly four fifths being singletons. Sequencing was carried out using peripheral blood. Receptors were obtained from a human donor with acute or convalescent COVID-19. The donor label of this sample is uncertain.

The chain is built from TRBV6-1 and TRBJ2-7, with D perhaps TRBD1 (5 bases). The CDR3 is 12 residues long. In germline, CDR1 is MNHNS, CDR2 SASEGT. V gave up 0 bases and J gave up 13 bases, with 13 bases separating them. DNA of the CDR3: TGTGCCAGCAGTGAAGCGGAGCACAGGCGCTACTTC. Protein: CASSEAEHRRYF.

This chain joins TRBV11-2 and TRBJ2-5, with TRBD2 identical over 8 bases. The length of the CDR3 is 17 residues. Per the germline V gene, CDR1 is SGHAT and CDR2 is FQNNGV. The ends lost 2 bases at V and 3 bases at J; junction bases unmatched: 11. As DNA, the CDR3 is TGTGCCAGCAGCTTAAGGTCCGGGGGGGGATCTGAAGAGACCCAGTACTTC. Translated, it gives CASSLRSGGGSEETQYF.

This clone appeared a few times. CDR3 in DNA: TGTGCCACCAGCAGAGATCCCACAAAGGGGGAAAAACTGTTTTTT. Translating it yields CATSRDPTKGEKLFF. The chain employs TRBV15 and TRBJ1-4; TRBD1 might be the D (5 bases). From germline, CDR1 is LNHNV and CDR2 YYDKDF (reference sequence). CDR3 size: 15 residues. V lost 0 bases and J lost 8, with 13 bases in between.

V gene TRBV7-9 combines with J gene TRBJ2-7; 8 positions agree with TRBD1. The CDR3 extends over 15 amino acids. Germline V CDR1 and CDR2: SEHNR, FQNEAQ (reference sequence). After removal of 5 bases from V and 1 base from J, the junction contained 7 bases not matched to a gene. The CDR3 spells CASSHGDRRSYEQYF. The CDR3 nucleotides read TGTGCCAGCAGCCACGGGGACAGGCGGTCCTACGAGCAGTACTTC.

J is TRBJ2-5 and V is TRBV3-1 (or the pseudogene TRBV3-2), with TRBD2 as a possible D gene (7 bases). Germline lookup yields CDR1 LGHDT and CDR2 YNNKEL (reference sequence). The CDR3 has 14 residues. V was clipped by 5 bases and J by 4 bases, with 14 bases between them. CDR3 protein: CASSKWGGGETQYF. CDR3 DNA: TGTGCCAGCAGCAAGTGGGGAGGGGGAGAGACCCAGTACTTC.

The genes are TRBV18 and TRBJ2-7; 8 bases line up with TRBD1. CDR1 and CDR2 (germline): KGHSH, LQKENI. The CDR3 has 13 residues. V shed 5 bases, J shed 5 bases, and the junction held 5 bases outside the gene matches. CDR3 coding DNA: TGTGCCAGCTCATCGACAGGGGTCCACGAGCAGTACTTC. Translating it yields CASSSTGVHEQYF.

DNA of the CDR3: TGTGCCAGCAGTCCAAAGGCGGGGGCTGCTAATGAAAAACTGTTTTTT. It specifies CASSPKAGAANEKLFF. The gene calls are TRBV28 and TRBJ1-4, with D perhaps matching TRBD1 (6 bases). V lost 5 bases and J lost 3, with 16 bases in between. CDR3 length: 16 residues. Germline-derived CDR1 and CDR2 are MDHEN and SYDVKM.